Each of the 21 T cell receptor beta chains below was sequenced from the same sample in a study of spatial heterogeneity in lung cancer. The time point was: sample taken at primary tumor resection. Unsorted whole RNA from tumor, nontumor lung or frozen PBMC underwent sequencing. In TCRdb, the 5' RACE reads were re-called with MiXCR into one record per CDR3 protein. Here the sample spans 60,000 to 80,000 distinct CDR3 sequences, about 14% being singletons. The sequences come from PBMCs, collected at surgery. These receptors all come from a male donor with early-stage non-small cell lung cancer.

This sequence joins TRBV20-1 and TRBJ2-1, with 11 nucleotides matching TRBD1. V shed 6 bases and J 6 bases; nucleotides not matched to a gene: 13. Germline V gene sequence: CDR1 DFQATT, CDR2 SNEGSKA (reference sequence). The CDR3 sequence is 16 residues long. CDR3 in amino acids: CSAQDRGLWNINEQFF. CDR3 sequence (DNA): TGCAGTGCCCAGGACAGGGGGCTATGGAACATCAATGAGCAGTTCTTC.

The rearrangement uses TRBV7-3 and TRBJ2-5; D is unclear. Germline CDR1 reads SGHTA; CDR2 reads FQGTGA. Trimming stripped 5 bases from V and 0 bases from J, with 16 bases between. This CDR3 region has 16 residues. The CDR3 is CASSVGLQRDQETQYF. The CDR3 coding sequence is TGTGCCAGCAGCGTAGGCCTACAAAGGGACCAAGAGACCCAGTACTTC.

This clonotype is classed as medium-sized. CDR3 loop: CATSRGASEDTDTQYF. The CDR3 DNA sequence: TGTGCCACCAGCAGAGGGGCCAGCGAGGACACAGATACGCAGTATTTT. The rearrangement links TRBV15 to TRBJ2-3; D gene uncertain. This CDR3 spans 16 amino acids. V shed 1 base and J shed 2 bases, with 13 bases lying between them. Per the germline V gene, CDR1 is LNHNV and CDR2 is YYDKDF (reference sequence).

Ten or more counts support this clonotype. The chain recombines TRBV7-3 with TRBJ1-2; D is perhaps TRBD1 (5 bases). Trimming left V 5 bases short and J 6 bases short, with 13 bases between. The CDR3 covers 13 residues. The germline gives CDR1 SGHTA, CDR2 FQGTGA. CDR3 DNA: TGTGCCAGCAGCCCCGGGGCAGGCGATGGCTACACCTTC. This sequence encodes CASSPGAGDGYTF.

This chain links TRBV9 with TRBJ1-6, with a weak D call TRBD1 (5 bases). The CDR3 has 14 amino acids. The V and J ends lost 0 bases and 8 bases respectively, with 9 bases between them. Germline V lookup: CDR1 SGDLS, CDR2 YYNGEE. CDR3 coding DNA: TGTGCCAGCAGCGTAGCTGCAGGGTATTCACCCCTCCACTTT. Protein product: CASSVAAGYSPLHF.

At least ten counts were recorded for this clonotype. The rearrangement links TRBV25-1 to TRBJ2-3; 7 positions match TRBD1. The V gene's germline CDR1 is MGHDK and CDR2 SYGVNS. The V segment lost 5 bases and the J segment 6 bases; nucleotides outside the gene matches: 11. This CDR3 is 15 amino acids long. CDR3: CASSSGDSPLDTQYF. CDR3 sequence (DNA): TGTGCCAGCAGTTCCGGGGACAGCCCCCTTGATACGCAGTATTTT.

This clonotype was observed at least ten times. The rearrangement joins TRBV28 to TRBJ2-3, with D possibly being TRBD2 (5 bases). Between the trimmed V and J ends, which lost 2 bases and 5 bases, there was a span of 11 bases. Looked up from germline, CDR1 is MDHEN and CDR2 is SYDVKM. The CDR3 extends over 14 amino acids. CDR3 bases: TGTGCCAGCAGTTTAGGAGGTCAGAAAGATACGCAGTATTTT. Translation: CASSLGGQKDTQYF.

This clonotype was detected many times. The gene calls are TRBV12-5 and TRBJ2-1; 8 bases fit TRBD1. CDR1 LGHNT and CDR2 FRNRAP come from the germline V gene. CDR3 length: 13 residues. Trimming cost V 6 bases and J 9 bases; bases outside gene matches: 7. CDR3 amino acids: CASGLDRASEQFF. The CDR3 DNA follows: TGTGCTAGTGGCCTGGACAGGGCCAGTGAGCAGTTCTTC.

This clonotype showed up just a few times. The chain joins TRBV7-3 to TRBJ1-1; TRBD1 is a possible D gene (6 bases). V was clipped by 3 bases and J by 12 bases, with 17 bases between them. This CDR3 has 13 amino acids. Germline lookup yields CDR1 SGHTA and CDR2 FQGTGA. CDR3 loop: CASSFFQGTSPFF. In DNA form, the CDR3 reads TGTGCCAGCAGCTTTTTTCAAGGGACATCACCTTTCTTT.

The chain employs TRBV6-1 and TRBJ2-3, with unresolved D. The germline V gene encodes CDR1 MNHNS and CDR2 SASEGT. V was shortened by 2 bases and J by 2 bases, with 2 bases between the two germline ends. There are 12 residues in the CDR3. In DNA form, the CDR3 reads TGTGCCAGCAGTGAACTCACAGATACGCAGTATTTT. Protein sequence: CASSELTDTQYF.

CDR3 bases: TGTGCCAGCCGAAGGGGTAGCTATAATTCACCCCTCCACTTT. Translation: CASRRGSYNSPLHF. The V and J genes are TRBV5-6 and TRBJ1-6; D may be TRBD1 (5 bases). The CDR3 is 14 residues long. Trimming stripped 7 bases from V and 3 bases from J, with 11 bases between. Looked up from germline, CDR1 is SGHDT and CDR2 is YYEEEE.

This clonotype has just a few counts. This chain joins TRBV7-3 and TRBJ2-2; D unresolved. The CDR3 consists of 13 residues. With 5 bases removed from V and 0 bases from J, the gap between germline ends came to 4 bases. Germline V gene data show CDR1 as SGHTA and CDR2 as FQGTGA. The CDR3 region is CASSLSNTGELFF. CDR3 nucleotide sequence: TGTGCCAGCAGCCTATCGAACACCGGGGAGCTGTTTTTT.

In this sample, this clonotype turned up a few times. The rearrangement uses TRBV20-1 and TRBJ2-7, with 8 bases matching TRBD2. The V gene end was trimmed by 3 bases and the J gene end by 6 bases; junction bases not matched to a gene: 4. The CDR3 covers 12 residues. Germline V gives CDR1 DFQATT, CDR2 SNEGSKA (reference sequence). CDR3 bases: TGCAGTGCTAGCGGGAGGGGTGGCGAGCAGTACTTC. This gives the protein CSASGRGGEQYF.

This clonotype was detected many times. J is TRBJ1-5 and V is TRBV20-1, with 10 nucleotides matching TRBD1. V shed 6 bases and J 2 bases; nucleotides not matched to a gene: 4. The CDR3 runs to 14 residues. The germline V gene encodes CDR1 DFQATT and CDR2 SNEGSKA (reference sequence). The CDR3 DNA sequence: TGCAGTGCCCCGGGGACAGGGGGCAATCAGCCCCAGCATTTT. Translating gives CSAPGTGGNQPQHF.

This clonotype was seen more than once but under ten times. The DNA for the CDR3 is TGTGCTAGTGGTTTGGTAGTAGGGCCAGATTGGAACACTGAAGCTTTCTTT. Protein sequence: CASGLVVGPDWNTEAFF. The chain links TRBV12-5 to TRBJ1-1; no firm D call. Trimming left V 0 bases short and J 1 base short, with 15 bases between. This CDR3 has 17 amino acids. The V gene's germline CDR1 is LGHNT and CDR2 FRNRAP.

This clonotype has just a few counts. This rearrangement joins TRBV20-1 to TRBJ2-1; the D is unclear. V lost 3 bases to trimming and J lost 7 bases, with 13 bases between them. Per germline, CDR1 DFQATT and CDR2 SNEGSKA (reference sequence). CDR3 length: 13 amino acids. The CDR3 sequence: CSARRPNRNEQFF. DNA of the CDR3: TGCAGTGCTAGGAGACCAAATAGAAATGAGCAGTTCTTC.

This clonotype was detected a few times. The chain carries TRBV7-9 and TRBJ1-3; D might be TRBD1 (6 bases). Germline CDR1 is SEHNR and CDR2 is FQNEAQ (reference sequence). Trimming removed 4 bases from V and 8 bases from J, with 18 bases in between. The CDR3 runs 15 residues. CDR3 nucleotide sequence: TGTGCCAGCAGCTACTTGGCGGGGGCTGGGGACACCATATATTTT. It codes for CASSYLAGAGDTIYF. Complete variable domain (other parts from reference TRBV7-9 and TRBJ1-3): DTGVSQNPRHKITKRGQNVTFRCDPISEHNRLYWYRQTLGQGPEFLTYFQNEAQLEKSRLLSDRFSAERPKGSFSTLEIQRTEQGDSAMYLCASSYLAGAGDTIYFGEGSWLTVV.

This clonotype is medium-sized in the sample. The CDR3 here is CASSQDGTVNQPQHF. In DNA, the CDR3 is TGTGCCAGCAGCCAAGACGGGACAGTTAATCAGCCCCAGCATTTT. V is TRBV3-1 and J is TRBJ1-5; TRBD1 matches at 7 bases. Germline lookup yields CDR1 LGHDT and CDR2 YNNKEL (reference sequence). The trim removed 0 bases at V and 4 bases at J, leaving 3 bases unmatched. This CDR3 comprises 15 residues.

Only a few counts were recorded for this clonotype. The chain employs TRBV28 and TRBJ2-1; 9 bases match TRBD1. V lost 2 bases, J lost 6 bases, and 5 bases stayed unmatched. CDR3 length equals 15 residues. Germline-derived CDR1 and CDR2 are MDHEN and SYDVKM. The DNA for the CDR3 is TGTGCCAGCAGTTTAGGACAGGGGTATAGCAATGAGCAGTTCTTC. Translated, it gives CASSLGQGYSNEQFF.

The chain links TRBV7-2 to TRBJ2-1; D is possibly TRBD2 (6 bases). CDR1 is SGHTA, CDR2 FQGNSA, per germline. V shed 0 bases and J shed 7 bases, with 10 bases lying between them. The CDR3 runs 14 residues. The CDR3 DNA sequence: TGTGCCAGCAGCTTAGCGGGAGGTATGAATGAGCAGTTCTTC. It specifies CASSLAGGMNEQFF.

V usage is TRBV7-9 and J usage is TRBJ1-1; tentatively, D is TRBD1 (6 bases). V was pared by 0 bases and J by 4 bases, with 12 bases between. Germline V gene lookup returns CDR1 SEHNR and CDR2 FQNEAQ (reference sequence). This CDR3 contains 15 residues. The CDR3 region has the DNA TGTGCCAGCAGCTTAGCGCGCAGCAGGGGCACTGAAGCTTTCTTT. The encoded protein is CASSLARSRGTEAFF.